Listed below are T cell receptor beta chains from one sample, sequenced in a study of monozygotic twins with cystic fibrosis. The assay was immunoSEQ multiplex PCR, and TCRdb's table has in-frame clones only and misses some. The table includes about 32,000 clones, more than 85% detected once. The sample comprised blood. Receptor source: a girl aged 2 to 9 with cystic fibrosis. The CDR3 runs from the conserved cysteine through the conserved F or W. The D gene is left open where the match is weak. Clone size appears in some rows only: once, few, many, or a class for an expanded clone.

J gene | D gene | V gene | clone size | CDR3 protein | CDR3 DNA
TRBJ2-1 | NA | TRBV4-3 | few | CASSQDYTGPYNEQFF | TGCGCCAGCAGCCAAGATTACACGGGTCCCTACAATGAGCAGTTCTTC
TRBJ2-6 | NA | TRBV18 | NA | CASSPRTPSSGANVLTF | TGTGCCAGCTCACCGCGGACTCCTAGCTCTGGGGCCAACGTCCTGACTTTC
TRBJ1-5 | TRBD1 | TRBV2 | NA | CASSPDRDQPQHF | TGTGCCAGCAGCCCCGACAGGGACCAGCCCCAGCATTTT
TRBJ2-3 | NA | TRBV4-3 | NA | CASSQTGKSTDTQYF | TGCGCCAGCAGCCAAACCGGGAAGAGCACAGATACGCAGTATTTT
TRBJ2-3 | TRBD1 | TRBV7-8 | NA | CASSPRDSADTQYF | TGTGCCAGCAGCCCCCGGGACAGCGCAGATACGCAGTATTTT
TRBJ2-1 | TRBD2 | TRBV7-3 | NA | CASSLLASGNEQFF | TGTGCCAGCAGCCTCCTTGCTAGCGGCAATGAGCAGTTCTTC
TRBJ1-2 | NA | TRBV6-6 | NA | CASKGEEGYTF | TGTGCCAGCAAGGGAGAAGAGGGCTACACCTTC
TRBJ1-2 | NA | TRBV27 | few | CASSGSLLGGYTF | TGTGCCAGCAGTGGGTCCCTACTGGGTGGCTACACCTTC
TRBJ2-1 | NA | TRBV20-1 | few | CSARDYNEQFF | TGCAGTGCTAGAGACTACAATGAGCAGTTCTTC
TRBJ2-6 | NA | TRBV9 | NA | CASSVGGSGANVLTF | TGTGCCAGCAGCGTAGGGGGCTCGGGGGCCAACGTCCTGACTTTC
TRBJ1-4 | NA | TRBV7-9 | NA | CASSRPAGSRATNEKLFF | TGTGCCAGCAGCCGACCAGCGGGGTCCCGAGCAACTAATGAAAAACTGTTTTTT
TRBJ2-5 | NA | TRBV4-3 | NA | CASSQDTGKETQYF | TGCGCCAGCAGCCAAGATACCGGGAAAGAGACCCAGTACTTC
TRBJ1-1 | NA | TRBV5-1 | NA | CASSLVASDRMNTEAFF | TGCGCCAGCAGCTTGGTAGCTTCGGACCGCATGAACACTGAAGCTTTCTTT
TRBJ2-7 | TRBD2 | TRBV5-1 | NA | CASSNSRGGAGVREQYF | TGCGCCAGCAGCAACTCTCGCGGGGGGGCCGGAGTTCGCGAGCAGTACTTC
TRBJ2-5 | NA | TRBV7-2 | NA | CASSPRGAGETQYF | TGTGCCAGCAGCCCCCGGGGAGCGGGAGAGACCCAGTACTTC
TRBJ1-4 | TRBD1 | TRBV7-2 | NA | CASSLGTGNNEKLFF | TGTGCCAGCAGCTTAGGGACAGGCAATAATGAAAAACTGTTTTTT
TRBJ2-7 | NA | TRBV23-1 | NA | CASSRDKYIPLTYEQYF | TGCGCCAGCAGTCGGGACAAGTATATCCCCCTTACCTACGAGCAGTACTTC
TRBJ2-3 | NA | TRBV4-3 | NA | CASSQEGRGRTDTQYF | TGCGCCAGCAGTCAAGAAGGACGGGGGCGGACAGATACGCAGTATTTT
TRBJ2-2 | NA | TRBV18 | NA | CASSSYPGDGSNTGELFF | TGTGCCAGCTCATCCTACCCTGGAGACGGATCGAACACCGGGGAGCTGTTTTTT
TRBJ1-1 | NA | TRBV6-5 | NA | CASSYLAGEGAFF | TGTGCCAGCAGTTACTTAGCAGGGGAGGGGGCTTTCTTT
TRBJ2-6 | NA | TRBV19 | NA | CASSVGMGRGANVLTF | TGTGCCAGTAGTGTCGGGATGGGAAGAGGGGCCAACGTCCTGACTTTC
TRBJ2-1 | NA | TRBV20-1 | NA | CSAPDYNEQFF | TGCAGTGCGCCGGACTACAATGAGCAGTTCTTC
TRBJ2-7 | NA | TRBV28 | NA | CASSFWGLYEQYF | TGTGCCAGCAGTTTTTGGGGGCTTTACGAGCAGTACTTC
TRBJ2-1 | NA | TRBV19 | NA | CASSIALILGARGNEQFF | TGTGCCAGTAGTATTGCTCTAATCCTAGGGGCTAGAGGCAATGAGCAGTTCTTC
TRBJ1-5 | NA | TRBV28 | NA | CASSFAYSNQPQHF | TGTGCCAGCAGTTTTGCCTATAGCAATCAGCCCCAGCATTTT
TRBJ1-1 | NA | TRBV5-1 | NA | CASSLETGYEAFF | TGCGCCAGCAGCTTGGAAACAGGGTATGAAGCTTTCTTT
TRBJ1-1 | NA | TRBV25-1 | NA | CASSAKMNTEAFF | TGTGCCAGCAGTGCAAAAATGAACACTGAAGCTTTCTTT
TRBJ1-2 | TRBD1 | TRBV7-2 | NA | CASSFYQGAGYGYTF | TGTGCCAGCAGCTTCTACCAGGGGGCTGGCTATGGCTACACCTTC
TRBJ1-1 | TRBD1 | TRBV15 | NA | CATSRDRVRRDRLNTEAFF | TGTGCCACCAGCAGAGATCGGGTGCGCAGGGACAGATTGAACACTGAAGCTTTCTTT
TRBJ1-1 | TRBD1 | TRBV30 | NA | CAWSYLPGQRNTEAFF | TGTGCCTGGAGTTACCTACCGGGACAGCGGAACACTGAAGCTTTCTTT
TRBJ2-7 | NA | TRBV14 | NA | CASSQGTGFEQYF | TGTGCCAGCAGCCAAGGTACAGGGTTCGAGCAGTACTTC
TRBJ1-4 | NA | TRBV7-9 | NA | CASSFATMEKLFF | TGTGCCAGCAGCTTCGCCACCATGGAAAAACTGTTTTTT
TRBJ2-1 | NA | TRBV19 | NA | CASSTDHRLHNEQFF | TGTGCCAGTAGTACCGACCACAGACTACACAATGAGCAGTTCTTC
TRBJ1-3 | NA | TRBV4-2 | NA | CASSQDTGVGNTIYF | TGTGCCAGCAGCCAAGATACTGGGGTTGGAAACACCATATATTTT
TRBJ1-1 | TRBD1 | TRBV10-3 | few | CAISGLDRVAGTEAFF | TGTGCCATCAGTGGACTTGACAGGGTTGCGGGCACTGAAGCTTTCTTT
TRBJ2-7 | NA | TRBV4-1 | NA | CASSQDGGRNEQYF | TGCGCCAGCAGCCAAGATGGAGGGAGGAACGAGCAGTACTTC
TRBJ1-2 | NA | TRBV7-9 | NA | CASSRLRGYTF | TGTGCCAGCAGCCGACTAAGGGGCTACACCTTC
TRBJ2-5 | NA | TRBV7-6 | NA | CASSRPQETQYF | TGTGCCAGCAGCCGCCCCCAAGAGACCCAGTACTTC
TRBJ2-7 | NA | TRBV6-1 | NA | CASSTQVVSYEQYF | TGTGCCAGCAGTACACAGGTGGTCTCCTACGAGCAGTACTTC
TRBJ2-1 | TRBD2 | TRBV4-1 | NA | CASSKRLAGDNEQFF | TGCGCCAGCAGCAAACGACTAGCGGGGGACAATGAGCAGTTCTTC
TRBJ1-1 | NA | TRBV18 | NA | CASSPPGGSITEAFF | TGTGCCAGCTCACCTCCCGGGGGTAGTATCACTGAAGCTTTCTTT
TRBJ2-1 | NA | TRBV5-1 | NA | CASSLAGVDEQFF | TGCGCCAGCAGCTTGGCGGGGGTGGATGAGCAGTTCTTC
TRBJ2-2 | TRBD1 | TRBV4-1 | NA | CASSQRQGDTGELFF | TGCGCCAGCAGCCAGAGACAGGGTGACACCGGGGAGCTGTTTTTT
TRBJ2-1 | TRBD1 | TRBV19 | once | CASRDTGGTYNEQFF | TGTGCCAGTAGGGATACAGGGGGAACCTACAATGAGCAGTTCTTC
TRBJ1-5 | TRBD1 | TRBV2 | NA | CASRLTAGGEGQPQHF | TGTGCCAGCAGACTTACGGCAGGGGGCGAAGGACAGCCCCAGCATTTT
TRBJ2-1 | NA | TRBV4-1 | NA | CASSQSPLANSYNEQFF | TGCGCCAGCAGCCAGTCCCCCCTAGCGAACTCCTACAATGAGCAGTTCTTC